These 26 T cell receptor beta chains were sequenced from one sample in a study of cytomegalovirus exposure and HLA in healthy donors. Both 60 Vbeta primers and 13 Jbeta primers went into the PCR. The method was immunoSEQ multiplex PCR; TCRdb's version includes in-frame clones alone and lacks a portion of them. The specimen's table records 150,000 to 250,000 clones. Sequenced material: PBMCs. These receptors came from a boy between 10 and 17 years old in good health and CMV-seronegative.

J is TRBJ1-1 and V is TRBV5-1, with D perhaps matching TRBD1 (5 bases). The CDR3 runs 14 residues. The V gene lost 3 bases and the J gene lost 7 bases, with 16 bases spanning the gap. CDR1 SGHRS and CDR2 YFSETQ come from the germline V gene. The CDR3 sequence is CASSWGGETLEAFF. For the CDR3, the DNA is TGCGCCAGCAGCTGGGGGGGGGAAACCCTTGAAGCTTTCTTT.

In DNA, the CDR3 is TGTGCCAGCAGTCCCTACAGGGTCGGCTACGAGCAGTACTTC. Translated: CASSPYRVGYEQYF. The rearrangement uses TRBV6-5 and TRBJ2-7; tentative D call: TRBD1 (6 bases). Between the trimmed V and J ends, which lost 5 bases and 3 bases, there was a span of 14 bases. Germline CDR1 reads MNHEY; CDR2 reads SVGAGI. The CDR3 consists of 14 residues.

The chain is built from TRBV5-1 and TRBJ2-1; D possibly corresponds to TRBD2 (7 bases). Per germline, CDR1 SGHRS and CDR2 YFSETQ. The CDR3 is 17 amino acids. Trimming took 7 bases from V and 0 from J, leaving 20 bases between them. In DNA form, the CDR3 reads TGCGCCAGCGGGATCACAACCGGGGGGCCCTCCTACAATGAGCAGTTCTTC. Translated, it gives CASGITTGGPSYNEQFF.

This chain joins TRBV11-2 and TRBJ2-7; TRBD1 agrees at 7 bases. Germline CDR1 SGHAT, CDR2 FQNNGV. This CDR3 spans 14 amino acids. J gave up 6 bases and V 10 bases, and 15 bases lay outside the gene matches. The CDR3 nucleotides are TGTGCCACCGGCGGTCCTTTAGACAGGGCCGAGCAGTACTTC. Amino acid sequence: CATGGPLDRAEQYF.

The genes are TRBV29-1 and TRBJ2-6; D unclear. Deletions cut 0 bases from V and 2 bases from J, with 8 bases between. Germline V CDR1 and CDR2: SQVTM, ANQGSEA. The CDR3 covers 15 residues. DNA of the CDR3: TGCAGCGTTGAAGACGCCGGTACTGGGGCCAACGTCCTGACTTTC. Translated: CSVEDAGTGANVLTF.

This sequence joins TRBV4-1 and TRBJ1-2; 7 nucleotides match TRBD1. Trimming removed 0 bases from V and 4 bases from J; junction bases left unmatched: 8. Germline CDR1 MGHRA, CDR2 YSYEKL. CDR3 size: 16 residues. CDR3 sequence: CASSQDPTGRIYGYTF. The CDR3 bases are TGCGCCAGCAGCCAAGATCCGACAGGGAGGATCTATGGCTACACCTTC.

This chain uses TRBV6-5 with TRBJ1-2, with 9 bases lining up with TRBD1. Per the germline V gene, CDR1 is MNHEY and CDR2 is SVGAGI. This CDR3 is 15 amino acids long. The V segment lost 6 bases and the J segment 3 bases; nucleotides outside the gene matches: 8. The CDR3 bases are TGTGCCAGCAGCCGGCCGGGACAGGGTTACTATGGCTACACCTTC. It yields the protein CASSRPGQGYYGYTF.

This chain connects TRBV28 to TRBJ2-7; D not resolved. This CDR3 is built from 13 residues. Germline V gene sequence: CDR1 MDHEN, CDR2 SYDVKM. V lost 7 bases to trimming and J lost 2 bases, with 12 bases between them. The CDR3 is CASTQKSAYEQYF. The DNA of the CDR3 is TGTGCCAGCACCCAGAAGTCAGCCTACGAGCAGTACTTC.

This chain links TRBV30 with TRBJ2-7; perhaps TRBD1 as D (5 bases). CDR1 is GTSNPN and CDR2 is SVGIG in the germline V gene (reference sequence). The CDR3 has 12 residues. V was cut by 4 bases and J by 2 bases, with 9 bases left in between. Written as DNA, the CDR3 is TGTGCCTGGACAAAGACAGCCTACGAGCAGTACTTC. Translation gives CAWTKTAYEQYF.

V usage is TRBV28 and J usage is TRBJ1-5; a weak D match, TRBD1 (5 bases). CDR1 MDHEN and CDR2 SYDVKM come from the germline V gene. V was cut by 6 bases and J by 1 base, with 7 bases left in between. This CDR3 is 13 amino acids long. CDR3 sequence reads: CASSGGSNQPQHF. In nucleotides, the CDR3 is TGTGCCAGCAGCGGGGGGAGCAATCAGCCCCAGCATTTT.

The V gene is TRBV6-1, the J gene TRBJ2-3; possible D gene TRBD1, 5 bases. The germline gives CDR1 MNHNS, CDR2 SASEGT. V was pared by 5 bases and J by 3 bases, with 12 bases between. This CDR3 comprises 14 residues. The CDR3 is CASSPSGATDTQYF. DNA of the CDR3: TGTGCCAGCAGTCCCAGTGGGGCAACAGATACGCAGTATTTT.

The chain couples TRBV5-1 to TRBJ1-1; 7 nucleotides match TRBD1. The germline V gene has CDR1 SGHRS and CDR2 YFSETQ. The trim removed 0 bases at V and 8 bases at J, leaving 10 bases unmatched. The CDR3 extends over 15 amino acids. Here the CDR3 DNA reads TGCGCCAGCAGCTTGGGGGTCGCAACAGGGGAGGAAGCTTTCTTT. Translation gives CASSLGVATGEEAFF.

This chain links TRBV7-9 with TRBJ1-2; D remains ambiguous. V was pared by 5 bases and J by 4 bases, with 14 bases between. This CDR3 has 14 residues. The germline CDR1 and CDR2 sequences are SEHNR and FQNEAQ (reference sequence). CDR3 sequence: CASSPEGLLYGYTF. The DNA for the CDR3 is TGTGCCAGCAGCCCAGAGGGATTACTCTATGGCTACACCTTC.

V is TRBV6-5 and J is TRBJ2-7, with D possibly being TRBD1 (5 bases). Looked up from germline, CDR1 is MNHEY and CDR2 is SVGAGI. V lost 0 bases and J 0 bases, leaving 6 bases between the germline ends. The CDR3 totals 14 residues. CDR3: CASSYSQGSYEQYF. The CDR3, as DNA: TGTGCCAGCAGTTACTCGCAGGGCTCCTACGAGCAGTACTTC.

The V gene is TRBV4-2, the J gene TRBJ1-6; 7 nucleotides line up with TRBD1. The CDR3 covers 15 residues. Germline assignment: CDR1 LGHNA and CDR2 YNFKEQ. Trimming took 0 bases from V and 9 from J; bases not matched to a gene: 5. CDR3 in amino acids: CASSQDLGQASPLHF. The CDR3 bases are TGTGCCAGCAGCCAAGATCTCGGACAGGCTTCACCCCTCCACTTT.

The chain joins TRBV6-5 to TRBJ1-1, with TRBD1 as a possible D gene (6 bases). This CDR3 is built from 15 residues. The germline gives CDR1 MNHEY, CDR2 SVGAGI. Between the trimmed V and J ends, which lost 9 bases and 3 bases, there was a span of 20 bases. The CDR3 region has the DNA TGTGCCAGTAGAAACAGGGTTGGTAAGGACACTGAAGCTTTCTTT. Protein product: CASRNRVGKDTEAFF.

The V gene is TRBV2, the J gene TRBJ1-5, with D perhaps TRBD1 (6 bases). Germline loops: CDR1 SNHLY, CDR2 FYNNEI. CDR3 length: 14 residues. V lost 7 bases and J lost 6, with 16 bases in between. CDR3 sequence (DNA): TGTGCCAGCATGTATTCAGGGGCGGGTCAGCCCCAGCATTTT. Residues: CASMYSGAGQPQHF. Looking up the rest from reference TRBV2 and TRBJ1-5 gives the full variable domain: EPEVTQTPSHQVTQMGQEVILRCVPISNHLYFYWYRQILGQKVEFLVSFYNNEISEKSEIFDDQFSVERPDGSNFTLKIRSTKLEDSAMYFCASMYSGAGQPQHFGDGTRLSIL.

The chain links TRBV19 to TRBJ2-1, with 8 bases aligning to TRBD2. The V and J ends lost 5 bases and 8 bases, in that order; junction bases with no gene match: 8. CDR3 length equals 14 residues. Germline V gene sequence: CDR1 LNHDA, CDR2 SQIVND (reference sequence). CDR3 region: CASSPGTSGYEQFF. The CDR3 DNA reads as TGTGCCAGTAGTCCAGGTACTAGCGGCTATGAGCAGTTCTTC. Full variable domain (outside the CDR3, taken from reference TRBV19 and TRBJ2-1): DGGITQSPKYLFRKEGQNVTLSCEQNLNHDAMYWYRQDPGQGLRLIYYSQIVNDFQKGDIAEGYSVSREKKESFPLTVTSAQKNPTAFYLCASSPGTSGYEQFFGPGTRLTVL.

V usage is TRBV18 and J usage is TRBJ1-2; perhaps TRBD1 as D (5 bases). CDR1 and CDR2 (germline): KGHSH, LQKENI. There are 17 residues in the CDR3. Trimming took off 2 bases at V and 3 bases at J, with 19 bases between the two ends. CDR3 sequence (DNA): TGTGCCAGCTCACCAATCGCGGACGTACGACAGCACTATGGCTACACCTTC. Its protein is CASSPIADVRQHYGYTF.

The chain joins TRBV11-2 to TRBJ1-2; D not certain. The ends were cut back, 2 bases at V and 0 bases at J, with 13 bases in the middle. This CDR3 is built from 16 residues. Germline lookup yields CDR1 SGHAT and CDR2 FQNNGV. The CDR3 here is CASSLIPREANYGYTF. CDR3 nucleotide sequence: TGTGCCAGCAGCTTAATACCGAGGGAAGCTAACTATGGCTACACCTTC.

The V and J genes are TRBV5-1 and TRBJ2-7, with D maybe TRBD1 (6 bases). CDR1 and CDR2 (germline): SGHRS, YFSETQ. This CDR3 has 16 amino acids. Trimming left V 0 bases short and J 6 bases short, with 19 bases between. The DNA of the CDR3 is TGCGCCAGCAGCTTGGAAATGTCAGGGGTAGGTGGCGAGCAGTACTTC. Protein sequence: CASSLEMSGVGGEQYF.

The chain recombines TRBV29-1 with TRBJ1-1, with no clear D. Germline values: CDR1 SQVTM, CDR2 ANQGSEA. CDR3 length equals 11 residues. V was pared by 4 bases and J by 6 bases, with 9 bases between. CDR3 bases: TGCAGCGTTGTTAGTTTCTCTGAAGCTTTCTTT. Protein product: CSVVSFSEAFF.

The chain is built from TRBV9 and TRBJ2-2; 8 positions match TRBD2. V gave up 3 bases and J gave up 5 bases; unmatched junction bases: 9. This CDR3 is built from 16 residues. CDR1 and CDR2 (germline): SGDLS, YYNGEE. CDR3 residues: CASSARGGPGTGELFF. CDR3 DNA: TGTGCCAGCAGCGCCCGGGGGGGCCCGGGAACCGGGGAGCTGTTTTTT. Based on the CDR3 plus reference TRBV9 and TRBJ2-2, the full variable domain is DSGVTQTPKHLITATGQRVTLRCSPRSGDLSVYWYQQSLDQGLQFLIQYYNGEERAKGNILERFSAQQFPDLHSELNLSSLELGDSALYFCASSARGGPGTGELFFGEGSRLTVL.

The V gene is TRBV9, the J gene TRBJ2-7, with 12 bases that match TRBD2. Germline CDR1 reads SGDLS; CDR2 reads YYNGEE. V shed 2 bases and J 2 bases; nucleotides not matched to a gene: 5. This CDR3 comprises 16 residues. CDR3 protein: CASSVHSSGGAYEQYF. Written as DNA, the CDR3 is TGTGCCAGCAGCGTCCACTCTAGCGGGGGGGCCTACGAGCAGTACTTC.

The rearrangement uses TRBV7-3 and TRBJ1-6; possible D gene TRBD1, 6 bases. Looked up from germline, CDR1 is SGHTA and CDR2 is FQGTGA. The CDR3 has 15 amino acids. V lost 5 bases to trimming and J lost 11 bases, with 19 bases between them. CDR3 in DNA: TGTGCCAGCAGCCCGACAGGCGGATTTCAGGCACCCCTCCACTTT. The encoded protein is CASSPTGGFQAPLHF.

The chain uses TRBV4-3 and TRBJ2-7; 8 bases match TRBD1. J gave up 5 bases and V 3 bases, and 9 bases lay outside the gene matches. Germline V gene sequence: CDR1 LGHNA, CDR2 YSLEER. There are 15 residues in the CDR3. CDR3 region: CASSHNPGGRDEQYF. The CDR3 DNA reads as TGCGCCAGCAGCCACAACCCAGGGGGCCGGGACGAGCAGTACTTC.